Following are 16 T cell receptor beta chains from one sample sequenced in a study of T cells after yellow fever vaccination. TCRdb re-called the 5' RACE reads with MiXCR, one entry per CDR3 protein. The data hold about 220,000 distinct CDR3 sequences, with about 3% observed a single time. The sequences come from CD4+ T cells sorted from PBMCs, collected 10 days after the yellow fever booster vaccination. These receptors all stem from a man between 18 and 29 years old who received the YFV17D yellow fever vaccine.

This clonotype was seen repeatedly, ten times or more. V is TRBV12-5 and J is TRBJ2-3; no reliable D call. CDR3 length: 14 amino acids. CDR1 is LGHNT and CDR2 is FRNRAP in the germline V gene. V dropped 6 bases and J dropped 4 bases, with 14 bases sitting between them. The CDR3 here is CASGPTLGADTQYF. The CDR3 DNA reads TGTGCTAGTGGCCCCACGCTCGGCGCAGATACGCAGTATTTT.

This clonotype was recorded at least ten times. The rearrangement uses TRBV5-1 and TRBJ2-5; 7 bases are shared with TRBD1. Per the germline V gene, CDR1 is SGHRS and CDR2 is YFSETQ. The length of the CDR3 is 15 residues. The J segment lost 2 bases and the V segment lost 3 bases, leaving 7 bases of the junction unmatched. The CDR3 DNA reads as TGCGCCAGCAGCTACGGGACAGCTATACAAGAGACCCAGTACTTC. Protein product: CASSYGTAIQETQYF.

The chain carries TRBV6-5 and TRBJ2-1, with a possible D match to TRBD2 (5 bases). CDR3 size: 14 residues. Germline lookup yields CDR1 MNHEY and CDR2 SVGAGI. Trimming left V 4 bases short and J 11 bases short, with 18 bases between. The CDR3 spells CASSLLLRGEQQFF. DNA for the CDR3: TGTGCCAGCAGTTTACTACTACGTGGGGAGCAGCAGTTCTTC.

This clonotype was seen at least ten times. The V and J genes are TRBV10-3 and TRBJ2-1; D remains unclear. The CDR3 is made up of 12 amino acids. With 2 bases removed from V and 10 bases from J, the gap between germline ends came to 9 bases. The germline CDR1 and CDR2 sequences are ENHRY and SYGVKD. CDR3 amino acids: CAISEVEGEQFF. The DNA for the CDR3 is TGTGCCATCAGTGAGGTCGAAGGGGAGCAGTTCTTC.

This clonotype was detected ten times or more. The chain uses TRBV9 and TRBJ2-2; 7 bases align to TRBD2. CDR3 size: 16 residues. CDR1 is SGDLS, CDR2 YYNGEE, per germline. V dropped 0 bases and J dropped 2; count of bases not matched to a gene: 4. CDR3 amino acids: CASSVGSGANTGELFF. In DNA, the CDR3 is TGTGCCAGCAGCGTAGGGAGCGGGGCCAACACCGGGGAGCTGTTTTTT.

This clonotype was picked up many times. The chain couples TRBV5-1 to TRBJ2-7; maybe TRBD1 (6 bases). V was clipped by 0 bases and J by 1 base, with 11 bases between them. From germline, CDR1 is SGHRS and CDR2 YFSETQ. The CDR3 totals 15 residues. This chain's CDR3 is CASSLETGPSYEQYF. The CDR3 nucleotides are TGCGCCAGCAGCTTGGAAACAGGGCCATCCTACGAGCAGTACTTC.

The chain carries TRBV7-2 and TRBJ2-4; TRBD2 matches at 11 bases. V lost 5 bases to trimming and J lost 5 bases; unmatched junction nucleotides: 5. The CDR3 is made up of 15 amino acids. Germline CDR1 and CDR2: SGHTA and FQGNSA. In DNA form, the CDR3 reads TGTGCCAGCAGCCGATTAGCGGGGGGGCAAAACATTCAGTACTTC. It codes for CASSRLAGGQNIQYF.

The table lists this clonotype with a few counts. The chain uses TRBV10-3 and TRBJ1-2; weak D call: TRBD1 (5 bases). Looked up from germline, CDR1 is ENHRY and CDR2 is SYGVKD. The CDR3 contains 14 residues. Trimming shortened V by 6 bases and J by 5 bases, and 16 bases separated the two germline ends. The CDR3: CAIREQDILYGYTF. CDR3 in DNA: TGTGCCATCAGGGAACAGGACATATTATATGGCTACACCTTC.

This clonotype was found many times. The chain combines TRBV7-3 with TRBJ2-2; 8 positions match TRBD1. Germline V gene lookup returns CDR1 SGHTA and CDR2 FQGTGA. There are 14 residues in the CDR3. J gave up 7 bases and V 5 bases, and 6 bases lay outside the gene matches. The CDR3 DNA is TGTGCCAGCAGCCGGCAGGGGGCAAACGGGGAGCTGTTTTTT. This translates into CASSRQGANGELFF.

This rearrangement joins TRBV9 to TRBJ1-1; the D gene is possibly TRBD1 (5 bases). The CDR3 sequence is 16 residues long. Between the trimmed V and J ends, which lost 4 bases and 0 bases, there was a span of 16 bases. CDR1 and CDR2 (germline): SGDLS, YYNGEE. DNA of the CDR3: TGTGCCAGCAGCCCTCAGGCCCAACAGGTGAACACTGAAGCTTTCTTT. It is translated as CASSPQAQQVNTEAFF.

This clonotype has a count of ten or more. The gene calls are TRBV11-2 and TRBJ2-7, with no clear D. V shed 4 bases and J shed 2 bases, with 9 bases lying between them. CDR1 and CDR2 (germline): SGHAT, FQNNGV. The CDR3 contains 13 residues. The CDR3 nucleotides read TGTGCCAGCAGCTGGGCCCCTCCCTACGAGCAGTACGTC. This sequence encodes CASSWAPPYEQYV.

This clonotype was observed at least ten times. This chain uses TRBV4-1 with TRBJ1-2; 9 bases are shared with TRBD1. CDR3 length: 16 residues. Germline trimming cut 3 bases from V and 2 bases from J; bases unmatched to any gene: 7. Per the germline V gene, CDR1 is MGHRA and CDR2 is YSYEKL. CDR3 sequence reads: CASSQGLDRGNYGYTF. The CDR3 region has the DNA TGCGCCAGCAGCCAGGGACTGGACAGGGGCAACTATGGCTACACCTTC.

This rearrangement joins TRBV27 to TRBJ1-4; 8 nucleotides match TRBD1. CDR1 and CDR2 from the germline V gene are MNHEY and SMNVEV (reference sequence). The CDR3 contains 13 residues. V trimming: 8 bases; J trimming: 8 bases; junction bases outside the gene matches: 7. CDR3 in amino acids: CASGPDRVEKLFF. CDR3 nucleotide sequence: TGTGCCAGCGGACCGGACAGGGTCGAAAAACTGTTTTTT.

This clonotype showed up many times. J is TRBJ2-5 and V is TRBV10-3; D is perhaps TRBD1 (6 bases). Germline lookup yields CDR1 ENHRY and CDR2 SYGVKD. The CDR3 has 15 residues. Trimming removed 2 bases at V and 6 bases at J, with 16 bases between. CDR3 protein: CAISETGRRGQTQYF. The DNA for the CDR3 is TGTGCCATCAGTGAGACAGGGAGAAGAGGACAGACCCAGTACTTC.

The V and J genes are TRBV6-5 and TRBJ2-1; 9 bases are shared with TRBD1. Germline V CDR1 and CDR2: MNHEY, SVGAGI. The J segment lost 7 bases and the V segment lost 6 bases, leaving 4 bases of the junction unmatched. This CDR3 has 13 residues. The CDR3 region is CASRLGQGNEQFF. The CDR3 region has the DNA TGTGCCAGCAGACTGGGACAGGGAAATGAGCAGTTCTTC.

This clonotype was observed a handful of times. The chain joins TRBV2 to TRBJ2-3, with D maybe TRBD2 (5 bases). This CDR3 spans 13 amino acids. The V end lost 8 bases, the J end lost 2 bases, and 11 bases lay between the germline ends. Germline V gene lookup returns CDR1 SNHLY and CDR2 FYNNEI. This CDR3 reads CASGGQLTDTQYF. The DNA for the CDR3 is TGTGCCAGCGGAGGTCAGCTCACAGATACGCAGTATTTT. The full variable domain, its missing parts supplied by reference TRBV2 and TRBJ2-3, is EPEVTQTPSHQVTQMGQEVILRCVPISNHLYFYWYRQILGQKVEFLVSFYNNEISEKSEIFDDQFSVERPDGSNFTLKIRSTKLEDSAMYFCASGGQLTDTQYFGPGTRLTVL.